This T cell receptor beta chain was identified during a study of OX40 agonist ivuxolimab in advanced cancers. Turning to the study itself: Participants averaged roughly 57 years of age (range about 23 to 79) and were 82.7% male. One hepatocellular carcinoma and a couple of cutaneous melanoma patients partially responded.

Between the trimmed V and J ends, which lost 1 base and 1 base, there was a span of 5 bases. In germline, CDR1 is SNHLY, CDR2 FYNNEI. The CDR3 sequence is 14 residues long. Findings of the study overall: At 0.1 to 3.0 mg/kg, CD4+ and CD8+ blood T cells expanded clonally by week 6.

Using immunoSEQ multiplex PCR, the repertoire was profiled, and TCRdb retains in-frame clones only, with some absent. The sample yields about 54,000 clones, about 91% seen once. As regards this clone: Its antigen is as yet unknown.

Sample: CD4+ or CD8+ T cells sorted from blood, taken in a trial of the OX40 agonist ivuxolimab. The receptor's source is an adult with an advanced solid tumor such as melanoma, head and neck, liver or kidney cancer. The rearrangement joins TRBV2 to TRBJ2-1, with D unresolved. The DNA for the CDR3 is TGTGCCAGCAGTGAAGTGGGGTCCTACAATGAGCAGTTCTTC. It specifies CASSEVGSYNEQFF. Supplemented by reference TRBV2 and TRBJ2-1, the full variable domain reads EPEVTQTPSHQVTQMGQEVILRCVPISNHLYFYWYRQILGQKVEFLVSFYNNEISEKSEIFDDQFSVERPDGSNFTLKIRSTKLEDSAMYFCASSEVGSYNEQFFGPGTRLTVL.